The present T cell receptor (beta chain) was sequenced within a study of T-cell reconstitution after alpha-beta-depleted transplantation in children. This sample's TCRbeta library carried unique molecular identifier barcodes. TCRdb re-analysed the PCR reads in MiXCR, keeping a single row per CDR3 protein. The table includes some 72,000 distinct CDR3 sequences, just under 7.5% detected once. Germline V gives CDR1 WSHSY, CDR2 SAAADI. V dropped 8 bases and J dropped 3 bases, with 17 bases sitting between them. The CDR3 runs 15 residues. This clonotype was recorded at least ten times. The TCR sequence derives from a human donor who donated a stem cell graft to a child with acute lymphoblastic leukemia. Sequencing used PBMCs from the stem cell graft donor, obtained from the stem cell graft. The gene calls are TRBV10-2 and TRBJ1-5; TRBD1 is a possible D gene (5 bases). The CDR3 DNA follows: TGCGCCAGCTGGGGTGGAGACAGAGCCAATCAGCCCCAGCATTTT. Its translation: CASWGGDRANQPQHF.